The sequence of this T cell receptor beta chain was determined in a study of T cell repertoires in cytomegalovirus infection. As for the study in general: It was the public TCR beta signatures that indicated both CMV infection and matching HLA type.

The CDR3 length is 14 residues. Trimming took off 5 bases at V and 10 bases at J, with 18 bases between the two ends. Germline V gene lookup returns CDR1 SGHTA and CDR2 FQGNSA. In this sample, this clonotype turned up many times. Its cognate antigen is unknown. TCRdb reprocessed the reads via MiXCR and lists one record per CDR3 protein. The repertoire consists of 97,000 or so distinct CDR3 sequences, with about 15% occurring once and the leading ten covering more than 7%. Study-level points and caveats: Carriers of CMV plus the relevant HLA were identified by cumulative public TCR beta family frequency. What dominated the ex vivo response were HLA-C-restricted CMV-specific TCR beta clonotypes.

This receptor was obtained from a human donor in good health (CMV status not recorded). Some clones in this sample may be carry-over from other donors' samples. The sequencing sample was made of PBMCs. This chain connects TRBV7-2 to TRBJ2-1; D tentatively fits TRBD1 or TRBD2 (5 bases each). The CDR3 loop reads CASSESPGPGEQFF. Written as DNA, the CDR3 is TGTGCCAGCAGCGAATCCCCGGGGCCGGGGGAGCAGTTCTTC.